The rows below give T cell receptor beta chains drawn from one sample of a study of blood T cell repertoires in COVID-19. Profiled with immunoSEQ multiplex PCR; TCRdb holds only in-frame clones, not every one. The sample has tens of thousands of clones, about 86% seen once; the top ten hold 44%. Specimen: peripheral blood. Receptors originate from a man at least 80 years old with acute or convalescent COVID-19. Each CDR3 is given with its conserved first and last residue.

CDR3aa: CASGGLAGANVLTF
v_gene: TRBV6-5

CDR3aa: CASSVTGLAGSSYNEQFF
v_gene: TRBV9

CDR3aa: CASSPGGQGHYGYTF
v_gene: TRBV7-9

CDR3aa: CASSFTPGLAAYEQYF
v_gene: TRBV27

CDR3aa: CASSVLAGSYNEQFF
v_gene: TRBV28

CDR3aa: CASSPLGTSGHYEQYF
v_gene: TRBV18

CDR3aa: CASSPRTGQSYNEQFF
v_gene: TRBV7-3

CDR3aa: CSAANRGANTEAFF
v_gene: TRBV29-1

CDR3aa: CASSPTSGGLYEQYF
v_gene: TRBV6-5

CDR3aa: CASSPVRGGNEKLFF
v_gene: TRBV18

CDR3aa: CASSLQGSGSGTIYF
v_gene: TRBV13

CDR3aa: CASRGRDGYQPQHF
v_gene: TRBV2

CDR3aa: CASSQSAGSYGYTF
v_gene: TRBV7-8

CDR3aa: CASSLRQAPTDTQYF
v_gene: TRBV7-2

CDR3aa: CASSQDDLAGGTDTQYF
v_gene: TRBV3-1/TRBV3-2

CDR3aa: CASSSPAGSSSYNEQFF
v_gene: TRBV11-2

CDR3aa: CASSPGQGAYEQYF
v_gene: TRBV7-2

CDR3aa: CASFPDRGETQYF
v_gene: TRBV10-1

CDR3aa: CASSVESAGLAGVTGELFF
v_gene: TRBV9

CDR3aa: CASSYDRFSNQPQHF
v_gene: TRBV19

CDR3aa: CASSISAGGINYGYTF
v_gene: TRBV19

CDR3aa: CASSPGQPSNQPQHF
v_gene: TRBV18

CDR3aa: CASSAQQGTYGYTF
v_gene: TRBV5-1

CDR3aa: CASGLLEEAFF
v_gene: TRBV12-5

CDR3aa: CASRAGAGLGGYTF
v_gene: TRBV5-1

CDR3aa: CASSLYPWGTDLYEQYF
v_gene: TRBV4-1

CDR3aa: CASSIGLARYNEQFF
v_gene: TRBV7-3

CDR3aa: CASSRTDSYGYTF
v_gene: TRBV19

CDR3aa: CSVRAGGGYNEQFF
v_gene: TRBV29-1

CDR3aa: CASSSLTSGSSYEQYF
v_gene: TRBV5-4

CDR3aa: CASSFVTDSPLHF
v_gene: TRBV28

CDR3aa: CASSRNRAQETQYF
v_gene: TRBV23-1

CDR3aa: CASSLTGVSGANVLTF
v_gene: TRBV27

CDR3aa: CASSPPGRGTPRTGELFF
v_gene: TRBV18

CDR3aa: CASSLADGIQYF
v_gene: TRBV3-1/TRBV3-2

CDR3aa: CASRDRGSGDTQYF
v_gene: TRBV28

CDR3aa: CASSLSIENEQYF
v_gene: TRBV18

CDR3aa: CATSRAVGRSGYGYTF
v_gene: TRBV15

CDR3aa: CSGDRVSDTQYF
v_gene: TRBV29-1

CDR3aa: CASSIGQGARSNQPQHF
v_gene: TRBV21-1

CDR3aa: CASSQGQRDRYNSPLHF
v_gene: TRBV4-1

CDR3aa: CASSPGGTGDTEAFF
v_gene: TRBV18

CDR3aa: CASSPPALSQETQYF
v_gene: TRBV18

CDR3aa: CASSHEQGASTDTQYF
v_gene: TRBV6-6

CDR3aa: CASSYTNRGRTGELFF
v_gene: TRBV6-2/TRBV6-3

CDR3aa: CASSHRGLRTDTQYF
v_gene: TRBV5-1